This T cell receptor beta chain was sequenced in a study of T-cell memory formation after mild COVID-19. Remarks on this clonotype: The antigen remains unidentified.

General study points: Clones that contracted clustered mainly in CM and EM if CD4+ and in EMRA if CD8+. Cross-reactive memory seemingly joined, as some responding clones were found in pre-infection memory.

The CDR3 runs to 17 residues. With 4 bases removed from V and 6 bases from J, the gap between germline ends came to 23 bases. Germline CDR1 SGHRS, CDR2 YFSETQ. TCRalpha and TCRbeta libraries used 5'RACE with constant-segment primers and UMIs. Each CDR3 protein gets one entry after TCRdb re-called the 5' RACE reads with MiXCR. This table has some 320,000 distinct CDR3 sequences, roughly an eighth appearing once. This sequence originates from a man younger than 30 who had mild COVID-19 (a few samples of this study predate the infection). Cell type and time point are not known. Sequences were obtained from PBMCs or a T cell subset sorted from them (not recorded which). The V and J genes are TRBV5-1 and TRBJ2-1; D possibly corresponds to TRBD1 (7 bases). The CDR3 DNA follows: TGCGCCAGCAGCCCCCCGACAGGGAGGTTAGGAGGCAATGAGCAGTTCTTC. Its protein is CASSPPTGRLGGNEQFF. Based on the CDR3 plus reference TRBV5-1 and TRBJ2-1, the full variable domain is KAGVTQTPRYLIKTRGQQVTLSCSPISGHRSVSWYQQTPGQGLQFLFEYFSETQRNKGNFPGRFSGRQFSNSRSEMNVSTLELGDSALYLCASSPPTGRLGGNEQFFGPGTRLTVL.